This note documents a single T cell receptor (beta chain) sequence. Its target is not known. The table came from immunoSEQ multiplex PCR; TCRdb's copy has only in-frame clones and leaves some out. The profile shows about 32,000 clones, about 90% of them singletons. The sample comes from a study of T cells after posttransplantation cyclophosphamide. The study's findings and limits: Recipient CMV seropositivity and CMV reactivation strongly tracked TRB clonality. Skin or GI-infiltrating T cells shared few TRB sequences with blood. Later post-transplant blood repertoires were often dominated by donor CD8+ memory clones.

Germline loops: CDR1 SGHTA, CDR2 FQGTGA. This CDR3 has 15 amino acids. The V and J ends lost 5 bases and 1 base respectively, with 14 bases between them. Sequencing used PBMCs. This chain uses TRBV7-3 with TRBJ1-1; D not certain. This TCR was sampled from a middle-aged woman with a blood cancer, CMV-positive, and with a related stem cell donor. As DNA, the CDR3 is TGTGCCAGCAGCCAAGGACCCGGGAGGAACACTGAAGCTTTCTTT. Amino acids: CASSQGPGRNTEAFF.